This passage covers 21 T cell receptor beta chains from one sample sequenced in a study of T-cell memory formation after mild COVID-19 (dated by TCRdb to the early 2020s). The library was prepared using 5' RACE. Instrument used: Illumina NovaSeq 6000. The public reads were quality trimmed at Q25 with fastp and then assembled into clones with MiXCR by TCRdb, keeping productive beta chains. Each entry merges the rows of one CDR3 protein and shows their most common DNA and genes. The sample includes roughly 300,000 distinct CDR3 sequences, with approximately 14% observed a single time. The top ten clonotypes cover 22% of the sample. The material sequenced was PBMCs or a T cell subset sorted from them (not recorded which). Receptors were obtained from a man between 18 and 29 years old who had mild COVID-19 (a few samples of this study predate the infection). The sample titles of this study are shuffled in the database, so cell type and time point are left out; the donor was told from shared clones.

This clonotype was picked up many times. The chain is built from TRBV5-1 and TRBJ2-5, with TRBD1 matching 10 bases. V was clipped by 2 bases and J by 5 bases; unmatched bases: 6. Germline-derived CDR1 and CDR2 are SGHRS and YFSETQ. This CDR3 has 15 residues. This chain's CDR3 is CASSFSGTGEETQYF. The DNA for the CDR3 is TGCGCCAGCAGCTTCTCCGGGACAGGGGAGGAGACCCAGTACTTC.

The table lists this clonotype with a few counts. The J gene is TRBJ2-5, the V gene TRBV3-1; 7 positions match TRBD1. J was trimmed by 0 bases and V by 1 base; bases with no gene match: 5. Germline values: CDR1 LGHDT, CDR2 YNNKEL (reference sequence). The CDR3 is 16 residues long. The CDR3 nucleotides read TGTGCCAGCAGCCAAGCTGAGACAGGGTACCAAGAGACCCAGTACTTC. It translates to CASSQAETGYQETQYF.

This clonotype showed up just a few times. The rearrangement uses TRBV15 and TRBJ1-6, with D possibly being TRBD1 (6 bases). V lost 0 bases to trimming and J lost 1 base, with 7 bases between them. The CDR3 length is 16 residues. The germline CDR1 and CDR2 sequences are LNHNV and YYDKDF (reference sequence). The CDR3 sequence is CATSRDQGSYNSPLHF. CDR3 coding DNA: TGTGCCACCAGCAGAGACCAGGGGTCCTATAATTCACCCCTCCACTTT.

This clonotype has just a few counts. This CDR3 is CASSRQVNNSPLHF. DNA of the CDR3: TGTGCCAGCAGCCGACAGGTGAATAATTCACCCCTCCACTTT. The J gene is TRBJ1-6, the V gene TRBV3-1, with D tentatively TRBD1 (6 bases). The CDR3 runs 14 residues. CDR1 LGHDT and CDR2 YNNKEL come from the germline V gene (reference sequence). Trimming stripped 4 bases from V and 5 bases from J, with 9 bases between.

The chain couples TRBV6-4 to TRBJ1-5; D may be TRBD1 (5 bases). Germline CDR1 and CDR2: MRHNA and SNTAGT. The V end was cut by 4 bases, the J end by 7 bases, with 11 bases between. There are 13 residues in the CDR3. The CDR3 loop reads CASSGGVGQPQHF. The CDR3 region has the DNA TGTGCCAGCAGTGGAGGGGTAGGACAGCCCCAGCATTTT.

The rearrangement uses TRBV12-3 or TRBV12-4 and TRBJ2-1; 8 positions agree with TRBD1. This CDR3 has 14 residues. Losses at the gene ends were 7 bases for V and 7 bases for J; bases not matched to a gene: 9. In nucleotides, the CDR3 is TGTGCCAGCACCACACAGGGGGGAGCGAATGAGCAGTTCTTC. This translates into CASTTQGGANEQFF.

This clonotype has only a few counts. The rearrangement uses TRBV20-1 and TRBJ1-6; no clear D gene. Germline lookup yields CDR1 DFQATT and CDR2 SNEGSKA (reference sequence). The CDR3 is 13 amino acids. V shed 5 bases and J shed 8 bases, with 13 bases lying between them. The CDR3 spells CSALAEVYSPLHF. CDR3 nucleotide sequence: TGCAGTGCTCTCGCCGAGGTCTATTCACCCCTCCACTTT.

There are many counts of this clonotype. CDR3 bases: TGCGCCAGCAGCCGGGGGACAGGCGGACAGCCCCAGCATTTT. Translation gives CASSRGTGGQPQHF. The chain is built from TRBV5-1 and TRBJ1-5; 8 nucleotides agree with TRBD1. The CDR3 has 14 residues. V gave up 4 bases and J gave up 7 bases; unmatched junction bases: 7. CDR1 is SGHRS and CDR2 is YFSETQ in the germline V gene.

V usage is TRBV7-2 and J usage is TRBJ2-5; TRBD2 matches 9 bases. The CDR3 runs to 15 residues. In germline, CDR1 is SGHTA, CDR2 FQGNSA. Trimming took 5 bases from V and 4 from J; bases not matched to a gene: 8. The CDR3 nucleotides read TGTGCCAGCAGCAATAGCGGGGGACGATTAGAGACCCAGTACTTC. Amino acid sequence: CASSNSGGRLETQYF.

The chain joins TRBV29-1 to TRBJ2-1, with D possibly being TRBD2 (5 bases). CDR3 length: 13 residues. Trimming shortened V by 6 bases and J by 2 bases, and 11 bases separated the two germline ends. Per the germline V gene, CDR1 is SQVTM and CDR2 is ANQGSEA. CDR3 sequence reads: CSVRGGPYNEQFF. DNA for the CDR3: TGCAGCGTCAGAGGAGGCCCCTACAATGAGCAGTTCTTC.

A few counts support this clonotype. This sequence joins TRBV27 and TRBJ2-3; a weak D match, TRBD2 (6 bases). The CDR3 consists of 16 residues. The V and J ends lost 8 bases and 2 bases respectively, with 20 bases between them. Germline V gives CDR1 MNHEY, CDR2 SMNVEV (reference sequence). CDR3 sequence reads: CASCPTGGAYTDTQYF. The DNA of the CDR3 is TGTGCCAGCTGTCCTACGGGCGGGGCGTACACAGATACGCAGTATTTT.

The chain carries TRBV20-1 and TRBJ1-2; 8 bases line up with TRBD1. The V and J ends lost 5 bases and 7 bases, in that order; junction bases with no gene match: 15. The CDR3 extends over 15 amino acids. CDR1 is DFQATT, CDR2 SNEGSKA, per germline (reference sequence). The DNA for the CDR3 is TGCAGTGCTCCCTCCAGGACAGGGAGCAATGTTGGCTACACCTTC. It translates to CSAPSRTGSNVGYTF.

The sample holds many counts of this clonotype. The gene calls are TRBV12-3 or TRBV12-4 and TRBJ1-5, with D possibly TRBD1 on 6 matching bases. This CDR3 is built from 14 residues. The V and J ends lost 6 bases and 6 bases respectively, with 15 bases between them. The DNA for the CDR3 is TGTGCCAGCAGCCCACAGGGTATAGGTCAGCCCCAGCATTTT. Translation: CASSPQGIGQPQHF.

In its sample, this clonotype was seen a few times. CDR3 amino acids: CATSRDMGTDTQYF. The CDR3 DNA is TGTGCCACCAGCAGAGATATGGGCACAGATACGCAGTATTTT. The chain recombines TRBV15 with TRBJ2-3; D is ambiguous. V was shortened by 0 bases and J by 1 base, with 5 bases between the two germline ends. The CDR3 runs 14 residues. Germline CDR1 LNHNV, CDR2 YYDKDF (reference sequence).

This chain uses TRBV7-2 with TRBJ2-7; TRBD2 matches at 8 bases. In germline, CDR1 is SGHTA, CDR2 FQGNSA. Trimming took 1 base from V and 0 from J; bases not matched to a gene: 2. The length of the CDR3 is 15 residues. As DNA, the CDR3 is TGTGCCAGCAGCTTAGACGGGACTAGCTCCTACGAGCAGTACTTC. It yields the protein CASSLDGTSSYEQYF.

This chain uses TRBV20-1 with TRBJ2-1, with no clear D. CDR3 length: 10 amino acids. The V end lost 3 bases, the J end lost 13 bases, and 10 bases lay between the germline ends. Looked up from germline, CDR1 is DFQATT and CDR2 is SNEGSKA (reference sequence). The CDR3 reads CSARKPPQFF. The CDR3 DNA is TGCAGTGCTAGGAAACCACCCCAGTTCTTC.

The chain recombines TRBV25-1 with TRBJ1-1, with a tentative D call TRBD1 (5 bases). Germline-derived CDR1 and CDR2 are MGHDK and SYGVNS. Trimming took off 3 bases at V and 8 bases at J, with 10 bases between the two ends. The CDR3 is 12 residues long. The CDR3 protein is CASSDGGTEAFF. CDR3 coding DNA: TGTGCCAGCAGTGATGGGGGGACCGAAGCTTTCTTT.

Only a few counts were recorded for this clonotype. The rearrangement joins TRBV6-1 to TRBJ1-4; D ambiguous. Trimming took off 1 base at V and 15 bases at J, with 12 bases between the two ends. The CDR3 loop spans 12 amino acids. Germline V gene sequence: CDR1 MNHNS, CDR2 SASEGT. The CDR3 loop is CASSEVPGRVFF. Written as DNA, the CDR3 is TGTGCCAGCAGTGAAGTACCGGGGAGGGTGTTTTTT.

The gene calls are TRBV15 and TRBJ1-2, with D unresolved. Germline V gene data show CDR1 as LNHNV and CDR2 as YYDKDF (reference sequence). This CDR3 has 17 residues. Trimming took 0 bases from V and 5 from J, leaving 19 bases between them. The CDR3 spells CATSREERQQEPYGYTF. The CDR3 DNA is TGTGCCACCAGCAGAGAAGAAAGGCAGCAAGAACCTTATGGCTACACCTTC.

This clonotype was observed a few times. The rearrangement links TRBV7-9 to TRBJ2-6, with no clear D. V lost 5 bases and J lost 2, with 7 bases in between. The CDR3 loop spans 14 amino acids. Germline V gene lookup returns CDR1 SEHNR and CDR2 FQNEAQ (reference sequence). CDR3 nucleotides: TGTGCCAGCAGCCTCAGTACTGGGGCCAACGTCCTGACTTTC. Protein: CASSLSTGANVLTF.

The chain couples TRBV20-1 to TRBJ2-7, with D maybe TRBD1 (6 bases). The CDR3 extends over 13 amino acids. Trimming removed 7 bases from V and 4 bases from J, with 17 bases in between. Germline lookup yields CDR1 DFQATT and CDR2 SNEGSKA (reference sequence). The CDR3 DNA is TGCAGTGTCCGAGACAGGCTCGCTTACGAGCAGTACTTC. It codes for CSVRDRLAYEQYF.